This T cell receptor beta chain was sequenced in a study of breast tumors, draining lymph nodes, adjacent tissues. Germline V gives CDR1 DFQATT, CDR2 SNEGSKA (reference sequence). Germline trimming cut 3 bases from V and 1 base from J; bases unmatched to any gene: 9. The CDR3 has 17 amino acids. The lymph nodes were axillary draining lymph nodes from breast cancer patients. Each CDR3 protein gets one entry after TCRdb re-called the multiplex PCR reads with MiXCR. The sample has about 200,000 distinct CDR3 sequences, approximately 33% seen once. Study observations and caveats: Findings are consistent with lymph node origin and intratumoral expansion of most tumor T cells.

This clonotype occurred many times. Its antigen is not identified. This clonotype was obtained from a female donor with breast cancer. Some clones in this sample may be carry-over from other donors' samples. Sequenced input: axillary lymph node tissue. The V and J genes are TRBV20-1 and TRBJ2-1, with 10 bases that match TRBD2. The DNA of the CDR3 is TGCAGTGCTAGTTCTACCATAGCGGGAGGATCCTACAATGAGCAGTTCTTC. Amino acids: CSASSTIAGGSYNEQFF.